This T cell receptor (beta chain) came from a study of post-analysis software for immune sequencing data. The wider study: The cohort encompassed relapsing-remitting, secondary progressive and progressive-relapsing multiple sclerosis disease courses. Study conclusions and caveats: Multiple sclerosis was associated with a significant reduction in normalized Chao1 diversity relative to controls. There were five TRBV segments more frequent in patients than controls, and TRBV5-6, TRBV5-1 and TRBV20-1 were among them.

Unique molecular identifiers were built into the TCR beta cDNA libraries. Each sample of roughly 0.9 to 11 million input T cells yielded 500,000 or so cDNA molecules, so each molecule approximated one T cell. TCRdb reprocessed the PCR reads via MiXCR and lists one record per CDR3 protein. Here the sample spans some 260,000 distinct CDR3 sequences, 35% to 45% being singletons. There are 15 residues in the CDR3. Germline CDR1 and CDR2: MGHRA and YSYEKL. Deletions cut 0 bases from V and 5 bases from J, with 13 bases between. At least ten counts were recorded for this clonotype. Its specificity is not known.

Sequenced sample: blood. The source is a girl aged 5-17 years with multiple sclerosis. The chain uses TRBV4-1 and TRBJ1-2, with D tentatively TRBD1 (6 bases). The CDR3, as DNA: TGCGCCAGCAGCCAAGATCCCGCCAGGGGATATGGCTACACCTTC. Its protein product is CASSQDPARGYGYTF.